The next 21 T cell receptor beta chains were all read from a single sample in a study of ipilimumab plus nivolumab after autologous stem cell transplantation. Produced via immunoSEQ multiplex PCR; TCRdb's table is partial and in-frame only. Of 15,000 to 20,000 clones in the sample, around 81% were seen once. The input for sequencing was PBMCs, taken in a trial of ipilimumab plus nivolumab as post-transplant consolidation. These receptors were obtained from a male donor with diffuse large B-cell lymphoma.

J is TRBJ1-3 and V is TRBV10-3, with 10 bases matching TRBD1. Germline V CDR1 and CDR2: ENHRY, SYGVKD. V shed 6 bases and J 0 bases; nucleotides not matched to a gene: 5. CDR3 length equals 16 residues. CDR3 DNA sequence: TGTGCCATCAGGCCGGGACAGGGGAGCTCTGGAAACACCATATATTTT. Amino acids: CAIRPGQGSSGNTIYF.

The V call is TRBV7-3, the J call TRBJ2-7, with TRBD1 matching over 7 bases. There are 14 residues in the CDR3. Trimming cost V 5 bases and J 1 base; bases outside gene matches: 5. In germline, CDR1 is SGHTA, CDR2 FQGTGA. In DNA form, the CDR3 reads TGTGCCAGCAGCCCGGGACAGATTTCCTACGAGCAGTACTTC. As protein: CASSPGQISYEQYF.

The J gene is TRBJ1-5, the V gene TRBV19, with 10 nucleotides matching TRBD1. This CDR3 has 16 residues. Germline CDR1 and CDR2: LNHDA and SQIVND (reference sequence). Losses at the gene ends were 4 bases for V and 2 bases for J; bases not matched to a gene: 5. CDR3 in amino acids: CASSTAGTGGNQPQHF. CDR3 nucleotide sequence: TGTGCCAGTAGTACAGCCGGGACAGGGGGCAATCAGCCCCAGCATTTT.

V and J are TRBV28 and TRBJ2-7; D is unresolved. This CDR3 is built from 13 residues. Germline assignment: CDR1 MDHEN and CDR2 SYDVKM. V was clipped by 8 bases and J by 2 bases, with 13 bases between them. The CDR3: CASGPSETYEQYF. The CDR3 coding sequence is TGTGCCAGCGGGCCTTCAGAGACCTACGAGCAGTACTTC.

The chain carries TRBV4-1 and TRBJ1-6, with 8 bases aligning to TRBD1. This CDR3 is 16 amino acids long. Germline CDR1 is MGHRA and CDR2 is YSYEKL. The V gene end was trimmed by 1 base and the J gene end by 5 bases; junction bases not matched to a gene: 4. CDR3 bases: TGCGCCAGCAGCCAAGGGCCAGGGGGCAATAATTCACCCCTCCACTTT. Amino acid sequence: CASSQGPGGNNSPLHF.

The chain couples TRBV19 to TRBJ1-3; TRBD1 is a possible D gene (6 bases). Germline V lookup: CDR1 LNHDA, CDR2 SQIVND (reference sequence). This CDR3 comprises 15 residues. V dropped 2 bases and J dropped 2 bases, with 10 bases sitting between them. The CDR3 here is CASSITGSTGNTIYF. Written as DNA, the CDR3 is TGTGCCAGTAGTATAACAGGGTCAACTGGAAACACCATATATTTT.

This clone was counted once. The chain has TRBV6-6 and TRBJ2-1; no firm D call. V lost 5 bases, J lost 5 bases, and 10 bases lay in between. Per the germline V gene, CDR1 is MNHNY and CDR2 is SVGAGI (reference sequence). The CDR3 is made up of 13 amino acids. The CDR3 nucleotides read TGTGCCAGCAGTGCTGGCGTCAACAATGAGCAGTTCTTC. As protein: CASSAGVNNEQFF.

V and J are TRBV10-3 and TRBJ2-5; 10 bases are shared with TRBD2. Germline V lookup: CDR1 ENHRY, CDR2 SYGVKD. This CDR3 is built from 16 residues. J was trimmed by 1 base and V by 10 bases; bases with no gene match: 12. The CDR3 nucleotides read TGTGCCAGCAGGGCTAGCGGGGGCCTCTTCCAAGAGACCCAGTACTTC. Residues: CASRASGGLFQETQYF.

V and J are TRBV13 and TRBJ1-2; TRBD1 agrees at 10 bases. The germline V gene has CDR1 PRHDT and CDR2 FYEKMQ (reference sequence). V gave up 5 bases and J gave up 2 bases; unmatched junction bases: 2. This CDR3 is 14 amino acids long. Here the CDR3 DNA reads TGTGCCAGCAGCGCGGACAGGGGGAACTATGGCTACACCTTC. It codes for CASSADRGNYGYTF.

The chain combines TRBV30 with TRBJ1-2; 8 nucleotides match TRBD1. This CDR3 is 11 amino acids long. Germline values: CDR1 GTSNPN, CDR2 SVGIG (reference sequence). With V trimmed by 3 bases and J by 9 bases, 3 bases remained unmatched. DNA of the CDR3: TGTGCCTGGAGCGGGGACAGGAGCTACACCTTC. Amino acids: CAWSGDRSYTF.

The chain employs TRBV12-5 and TRBJ1-3, with D perhaps matching TRBD1 (6 bases). Germline V gives CDR1 LGHNT, CDR2 FRNRAP. This CDR3 contains 18 residues. Deletions cut 0 bases from V and 0 bases from J, with 15 bases between. CDR3 DNA sequence: TGTGCTAGTGGTTTGGTACAGGGTGGTGGCGCCTCTGGAAACACCATATATTTT. This translates into CASGLVQGGGASGNTIYF.

The chain has TRBV7-2 and TRBJ2-1; D gene ambiguous. Germline V gene data show CDR1 as SGHTA and CDR2 as FQGNSA. The CDR3 consists of 11 residues. V lost 4 bases, J lost 4 bases, and 2 bases lay in between. The CDR3, as DNA: TGTGCCAGCAGCTATTACAATGAGCAGTTCTTC. Amino acids: CASSYYNEQFF.

The chain uses TRBV6-5 and TRBJ2-5, with a possible D match to TRBD1 (7 bases). V lost 2 bases to trimming and J lost 1 base, with 14 bases between them. Germline V gene lookup returns CDR1 MNHEY and CDR2 SVGAGI. The CDR3 runs to 16 residues. The CDR3 sequence is CASSYGGQGVQETQYF. The CDR3 region has the DNA TGTGCCAGCAGTTACGGGGGGCAGGGGGTCCAAGAGACCCAGTACTTC.

The chain has TRBV6-1 and TRBJ1-2, with D unresolved. CDR1 is MNHNS, CDR2 SASEGT, per germline. The CDR3 totals 15 residues. Trimming took off 1 base at V and 5 bases at J, with 14 bases between the two ends. CDR3 loop: CASSEGRVDLYGYTF. DNA of the CDR3: TGTGCCAGCAGTGAAGGGCGAGTGGACCTATATGGCTACACCTTC.

This chain joins TRBV5-1 and TRBJ2-7, with a weak D call TRBD2 (6 bases). Trimming stripped 3 bases from V and 1 base from J, with 17 bases between. The CDR3 extends over 16 amino acids. In germline, CDR1 is SGHRS, CDR2 YFSETQ. CDR3: CASSWGGPGGSYEQYF. The CDR3 coding sequence is TGCGCCAGCAGCTGGGGAGGACCTGGGGGGTCCTACGAGCAGTACTTC.

The sample holds one count of this clone. The chain links TRBV19 to TRBJ1-2; D gene uncertain. Germline V gives CDR1 LNHDA, CDR2 SQIVND (reference sequence). The CDR3 is 14 residues long. Trimming took off 4 bases at V and 4 bases at J, with 13 bases between the two ends. The CDR3 spells CASSNPGRVYGYTF. The CDR3 DNA follows: TGTGCCAGTAGTAACCCGGGCCGAGTCTATGGCTACACCTTC. Full variable domain (rest looked up from reference TRBV19 and TRBJ1-2): DGGITQSPKYLFRKEGQNVTLSCEQNLNHDAMYWYRQDPGQGLRLIYYSQIVNDFQKGDIAEGYSVSREKKESFPLTVTSAQKNPTAFYLCASSNPGRVYGYTFGSGTRLTVV.

This clone showed up just once. This specimen includes other DNA sequences encoding the same CDR3. The rearrangement uses TRBV5-4 and TRBJ2-1; D not certain. The CDR3 length is 13 residues. Germline assignment: CDR1 SGHNT and CDR2 YYREEE (reference sequence). Trimming pared 0 bases from V and 7 bases from J, leaving 8 bases between. CDR3 nucleotide sequence: TGTGCCAGCAGCTTGGGGGTTGGGAATGAGCAGTTCTTC. Residues: CASSLGVGNEQFF.

This clone has only a few counts. The chain couples TRBV11-2 to TRBJ1-1; 10 bases are shared with TRBD1. Trimming removed 5 bases from V and 3 bases from J; junction bases left unmatched: 3. The germline V gene has CDR1 SGHAT and CDR2 FQNNGV. The CDR3 contains 14 residues. The CDR3 DNA sequence: TGTGCCAGCAGCGGAGGGACAGGGGACACTGAAGCTTTCTTT. It specifies CASSGGTGDTEAFF.

Notes on this clone: A read error may account for a junction end that differs from germline. The genes are TRBV5-4 and TRBJ2-5; perhaps TRBD1 as D (5 bases). From germline, CDR1 is SGHNT and CDR2 YYREEE (reference sequence). The length of the CDR3 is 15 residues. CDR3 DNA sequence: TGCGCCAGCAGCCAAGATAGGGGAACCCTCTTGACCCAGTACTTC. Translation: CASSQDRGTLLTQYF.

This rearrangement joins TRBV5-5 to TRBJ2-7; D is perhaps TRBD1 (6 bases). The CDR3 has 15 residues. CDR1 is SGHKS and CDR2 is YYEKEE in the germline V gene (reference sequence). V was cut by 0 bases and J by 6 bases, with 16 bases left in between. The CDR3 nucleotides read TGTGCCAGCAGCTTGGGTTGGGGGCAGGGGACCGAGCAGTACTTC. Translating it yields CASSLGWGQGTEQYF.

The chain joins TRBV6-1 to TRBJ1-5, with D perhaps matching TRBD1 (5 bases). Trimming pared 6 bases from V and 11 bases from J, leaving 23 bases between. CDR3 size: 15 residues. CDR1 is MNHNS and CDR2 is SASEGT in the germline V gene. The CDR3 spells CASRQGLSARGSQHF. The CDR3 nucleotides read TGTGCCAGCAGGCAAGGCCTATCGGCTCGGGGGTCCCAGCATTTT.